Described below is a single T cell receptor beta chain sequence and its context. This CDR3 comprises 13 residues. V dropped 4 bases and J dropped 2 bases, with 9 bases sitting between them. Germline lookup yields CDR1 MDHEN and CDR2 SYDVKM. A deep-level run was used for the assay. For every subset, genomic DNA was evenly distributed across several immunoSEQ plates. Sorted-subset replicate PCR reactions were performed with approximately 200 ng DNA, corresponding to roughly 27,000 T cell genomes. Profiling relied on immunoSEQ multiplex PCR, and the TCRdb table lists in-frame clones only, not all of them. Among about 2.3 million clones, approximately 93% were seen once, and the ten largest hold 0.39%. The data are from a study of shared clonotypes between healthy human individuals.

The clonotype comes from a man aged 18 to 30 in good health. Some clones in this sample may be carry-over from other donors' samples. The sample taken for sequencing was naive CD4+ T cells from PBMCs. Subset described: CD45RA+ positively selected. The chain joins TRBV28 to TRBJ2-7, with a possible D match to TRBD1 (6 bases). Here the CDR3 DNA reads TGTGCCAGCAGTTCCTACAGGGCCTACGAGCAGTACTTC. It yields the protein CASSSYRAYEQYF.